One T cell receptor beta chain is described in this entry. Its antigen is not identified. The protocol was immunoSEQ multiplex PCR, while the TCRdb copy is restricted to in-frame clones and leaves out a portion. Among 1,500,000 or so clones, 95% to 97% were seen once, and the ten largest hold 1% to 1.5%. Each of the donors was a healthy adult who was HIV-negative and had not had a recent acute infection or vaccination. The data stem from a study of shared clonotypes between healthy human individuals. About the study: There were three CD4 naive, three CD4 memory, two CD8 naive and one CD8 memory plates per donor.

Study-level findings and limits: Clonotypes not shared had lower generation probabilities than those common to all four donors.

CDR1 and CDR2 from the germline V gene are SGDLS and YYNGEE. The CDR3 sequence is 15 residues long. V was shortened by 4 bases and J by 2 bases, with 13 bases between the two germline ends. Sequencing used naive CD4+ T cells sorted from blood. The subset here: CD45RA+ positively selected. The rearrangement links TRBV9 to TRBJ2-1; no clear D gene. The receptor was derived from a man aged 25 to 40 in good health. Written as DNA, the CDR3 is TGTGCCAGCAGCAACGCCGGTTCGCCCTACAATGAGCAGTTCTTC. It translates to CASSNAGSPYNEQFF.